The 6 T cell receptor beta chains listed next were all sequenced from one sample in a study of post-analysis software for immune sequencing data. Study-wide points: TRBV5-6, TRBV5-1 and TRBV20-1 were among five TRBV segments more frequent in patients than controls.

Built from TCR beta cDNA, the libraries had unique molecular identifiers in them. TCRdb reanalysed the PCR reads using MiXCR and keeps one entry per CDR3 protein. Among 700,000 to 900,000 distinct CDR3 sequences listed, roughly 46% were seen once. Their recognized antigens are unknown. Sequences were obtained from blood. The receptors come from a girl aged 5-17 years with multiple sclerosis.

The rearrangement uses TRBV6-5 and TRBJ1-2, with TRBD1 matching 7 bases. The CDR3 is 12 residues long. The V gene's germline CDR1 is MNHEY and CDR2 SVGAGI. V gave up 5 bases and J gave up 9 bases; unmatched junction bases: 6. The CDR3 coding sequence is TGTGCCAGCAGTCCCAGGACAGGTCGCTACACCTTC. Amino acids: CASSPRTGRYTF.

V gene TRBV28 combines with J gene TRBJ1-1; D gene ambiguous. Trimming took off 1 base at V and 3 bases at J, with 12 bases between the two ends. CDR1 is MDHEN and CDR2 is SYDVKM in the germline V gene. The CDR3 covers 15 residues. CDR3 nucleotide sequence: TGTGCCAGCAGTTTATATGTCCGTATCGACACTGAAGCTTTCTTT. This translates into CASSLYVRIDTEAFF.

This clonotype was detected only a few times. The V gene is TRBV14, the J gene TRBJ2-7, with 9 bases aligning to TRBD2. The DNA matches TRBJ2-5 better at its end, which makes the J call doubtful. The CDR3 spans 14 residues. Per the germline V gene, CDR1 is SGHDN and CDR2 is FVKESK. The CDR3 reads CASSPGTSFETQYF. Here the CDR3 DNA reads TGTGCCAGCAGCCCCGGGACTAGCTTCGAGACCCAGTACTTC.

Many counts were recorded for this clonotype. V usage is TRBV12-3 or TRBV12-4 and J usage is TRBJ2-7; possibly TRBD2 for D (5 bases). The CDR3 length is 14 residues. Trimming stripped 1 base from V and 0 bases from J, with 7 bases between. The CDR3: CASSLGGLSYEQYF. The CDR3 nucleotides are TGTGCCAGCAGTTTAGGCGGACTCTCCTACGAGCAGTACTTC.

This chain connects TRBV7-9 to TRBJ2-3; D might be TRBD1 or TRBD2, each matching 5 bases. This CDR3 spans 15 amino acids. Trimming left V 0 bases short and J 4 bases short, with 11 bases between. CDR1 is SEHNR, CDR2 FQNEAQ, per germline (reference sequence). CDR3 residues: CASSLAGRPADTQYF. The DNA for the CDR3 is TGTGCCAGCAGCTTAGCGGGACGGCCAGCAGATACGCAGTATTTT.

The rearrangement uses TRBV10-1 and TRBJ2-7, with D perhaps matching TRBD1 (5 bases). V lost 3 bases, J lost 0 bases, and 6 bases lay in between. There are 13 residues in the CDR3. Germline CDR1 WNHNN, CDR2 SYGVQD (reference sequence). Here the CDR3 DNA reads TGCGCCAGCAGTGATGGGGCCTCCTACGAGCAGTACTTC. It translates to CASSDGASYEQYF.